The TCR beta chain described here comes from a study of cytomegalovirus exposure and HLA in healthy donors. Study-level findings and limits: Accurate HLA-A and HLA-B prediction from TCR beta sequences was reported for most subjects. Several of the most significant clusters were apparently associated with common viral pathogens in a later analysis. Beyond CMV serostatus, there was no information to go on about immune exposure. A later analysis showed TCR association rates differing by HLA locus, peaking at DRB1 and lowest at HLA-C.

V lost 2 bases, J lost 11 bases, and 12 bases lay in between. Germline CDR1 reads GTSNPN; CDR2 reads SVGIG (reference sequence). The length of the CDR3 is 11 residues. In the PCR, 60 Vbeta and 13 Jbeta primers were used. TCRdb's copy holds only in-frame clones and misses some; the assay was immunoSEQ multiplex PCR. The sample shows approximately 170,000 clones, roughly 70% of them seen only once. In the case of this clone: What it binds is not known.

This clonotype was sampled from a girl under 18 in good health and CMV-seronegative. The sequencing sample was made of PBMCs. V is TRBV30 and J is TRBJ1-1; D gene uncertain. The CDR3 DNA reads as TGTGCCTGGAGTAGAACAGTTCAGGCTTTCTTT. It is translated as CAWSRTVQAFF.